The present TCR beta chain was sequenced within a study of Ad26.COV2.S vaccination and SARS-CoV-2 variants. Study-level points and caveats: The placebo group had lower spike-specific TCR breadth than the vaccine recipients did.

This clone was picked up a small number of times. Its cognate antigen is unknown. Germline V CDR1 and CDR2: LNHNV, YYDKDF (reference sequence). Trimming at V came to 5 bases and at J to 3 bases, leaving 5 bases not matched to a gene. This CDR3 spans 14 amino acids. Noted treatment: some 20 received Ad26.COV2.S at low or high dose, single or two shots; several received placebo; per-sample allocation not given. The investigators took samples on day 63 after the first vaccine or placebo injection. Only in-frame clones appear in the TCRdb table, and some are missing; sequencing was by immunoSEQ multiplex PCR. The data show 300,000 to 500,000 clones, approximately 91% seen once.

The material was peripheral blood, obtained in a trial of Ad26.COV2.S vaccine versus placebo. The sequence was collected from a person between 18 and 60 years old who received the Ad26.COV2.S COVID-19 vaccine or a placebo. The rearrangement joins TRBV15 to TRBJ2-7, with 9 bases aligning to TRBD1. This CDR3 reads CATSAMTGGYEQYF. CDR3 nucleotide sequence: TGTGCCACCAGCGCAATGACAGGGGGCTACGAGCAGTACTTC.